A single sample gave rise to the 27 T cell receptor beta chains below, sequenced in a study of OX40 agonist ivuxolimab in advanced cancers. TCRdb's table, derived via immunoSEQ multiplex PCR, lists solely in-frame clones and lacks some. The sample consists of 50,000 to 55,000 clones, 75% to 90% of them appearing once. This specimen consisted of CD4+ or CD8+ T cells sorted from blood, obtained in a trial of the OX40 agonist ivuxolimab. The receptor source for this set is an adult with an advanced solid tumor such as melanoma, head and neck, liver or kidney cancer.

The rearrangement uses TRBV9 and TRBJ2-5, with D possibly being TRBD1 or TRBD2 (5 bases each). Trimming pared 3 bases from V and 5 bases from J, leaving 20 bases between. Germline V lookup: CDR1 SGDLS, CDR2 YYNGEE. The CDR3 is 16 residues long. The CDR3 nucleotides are TGTGCCAGCAGCGCGCGGACACTAGGTCCGTGGGAGACCCAGTACTTC. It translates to CASSARTLGPWETQYF.

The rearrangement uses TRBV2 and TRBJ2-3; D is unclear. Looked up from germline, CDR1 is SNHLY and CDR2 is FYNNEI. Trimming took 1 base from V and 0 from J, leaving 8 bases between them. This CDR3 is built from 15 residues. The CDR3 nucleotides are TGTGCCAGCAGTGAAGAGGTCTATAGCACAGATACGCAGTATTTT. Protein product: CASSEEVYSTDTQYF.

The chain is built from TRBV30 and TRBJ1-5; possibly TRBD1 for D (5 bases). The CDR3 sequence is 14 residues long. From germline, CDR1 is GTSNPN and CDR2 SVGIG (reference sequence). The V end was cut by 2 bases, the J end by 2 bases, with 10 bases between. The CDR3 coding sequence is TGTGCCTGGAGTCGGGGGAGGGGCAATCAGCCCCAGCATTTT. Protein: CAWSRGRGNQPQHF.

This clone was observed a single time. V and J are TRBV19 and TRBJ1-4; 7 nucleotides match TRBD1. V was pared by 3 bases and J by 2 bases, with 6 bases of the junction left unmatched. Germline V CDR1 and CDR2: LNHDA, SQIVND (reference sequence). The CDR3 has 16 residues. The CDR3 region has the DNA TGTGCCAGTAGTATGGTTCGACAGGGCACTAATGAAAAACTGTTTTTT. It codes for CASSMVRQGTNEKLFF.

This CDR3 is CASSLPNTEAFF. The DNA of the CDR3 is TGCGCCAGCAGCTTGCCAAACACTGAAGCTTTCTTT. The genes are TRBV5-1 and TRBJ1-1; D not resolved. With 1 base removed from V and 2 bases from J, the gap between germline ends came to 3 bases. The CDR3 is made up of 12 amino acids. The germline V gene has CDR1 SGHRS and CDR2 YFSETQ.

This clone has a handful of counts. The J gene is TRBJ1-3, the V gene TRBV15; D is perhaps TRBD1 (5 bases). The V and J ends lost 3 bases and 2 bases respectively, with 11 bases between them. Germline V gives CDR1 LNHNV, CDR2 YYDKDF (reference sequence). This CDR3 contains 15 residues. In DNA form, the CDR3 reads TGTGCCACCAGCAGGGTAGGGGAAGCTGGAAACACCATATATTTT. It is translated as CATSRVGEAGNTIYF.

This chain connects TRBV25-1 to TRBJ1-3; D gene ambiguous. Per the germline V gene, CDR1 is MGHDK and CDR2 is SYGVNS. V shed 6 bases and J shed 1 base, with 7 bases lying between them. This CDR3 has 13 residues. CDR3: CASRRDSGNTIYF. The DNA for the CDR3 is TGTGCCAGCAGAAGGGATTCTGGAAACACCATATATTTT.

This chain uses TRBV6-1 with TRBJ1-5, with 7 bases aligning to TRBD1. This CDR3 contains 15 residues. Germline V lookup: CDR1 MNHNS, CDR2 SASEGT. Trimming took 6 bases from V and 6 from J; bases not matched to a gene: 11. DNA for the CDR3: TGTGCCAGCAGCAAAGAGGGGGCGGGGAGTCAGCCCCAGCATTTT. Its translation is CASSKEGAGSQPQHF.

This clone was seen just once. The CDR3 sequence is CASSLRGTDTQYF. The DNA for the CDR3 is TGCGCCAGCAGCTTGCGCGGGACAGATACGCAGTATTTT. This chain links TRBV5-1 with TRBJ2-3; tentatively, D is TRBD2 (5 bases). Trimming removed 1 base from V and 3 bases from J, with 6 bases in between. The CDR3 is made up of 13 amino acids. Germline CDR1 reads SGHRS; CDR2 reads YFSETQ.

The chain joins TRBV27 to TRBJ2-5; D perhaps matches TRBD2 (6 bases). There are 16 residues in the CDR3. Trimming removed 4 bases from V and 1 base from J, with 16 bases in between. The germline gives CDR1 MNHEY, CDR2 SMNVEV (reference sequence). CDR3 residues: CASSSSRLASQETQYF. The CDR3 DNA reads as TGTGCCAGCAGTTCCTCCCGTCTAGCGTCCCAAGAGACCCAGTACTTC.

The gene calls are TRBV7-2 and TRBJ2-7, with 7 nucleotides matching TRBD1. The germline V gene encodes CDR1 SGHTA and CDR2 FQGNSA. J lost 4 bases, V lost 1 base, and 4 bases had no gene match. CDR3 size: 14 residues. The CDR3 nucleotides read TGTGCCAGCAGCTTAGATAGGGGGCGTTACGAGCAGTACTTC. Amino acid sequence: CASSLDRGRYEQYF.

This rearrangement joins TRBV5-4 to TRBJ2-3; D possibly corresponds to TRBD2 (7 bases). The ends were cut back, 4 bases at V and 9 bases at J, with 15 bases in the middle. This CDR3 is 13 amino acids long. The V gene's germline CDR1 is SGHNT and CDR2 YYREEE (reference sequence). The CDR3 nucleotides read TGTGCCAGCAGCAAGGGGGAGGGTTGGACGCAGTATTTT. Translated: CASSKGEGWTQYF.

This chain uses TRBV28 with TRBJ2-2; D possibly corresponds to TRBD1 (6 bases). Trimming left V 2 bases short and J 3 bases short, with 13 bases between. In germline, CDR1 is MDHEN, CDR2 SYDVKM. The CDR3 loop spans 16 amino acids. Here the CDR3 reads CASSLPHRVDTGELFF. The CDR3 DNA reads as TGTGCCAGCAGTTTACCCCACAGGGTGGACACCGGGGAGCTGTTTTTT.

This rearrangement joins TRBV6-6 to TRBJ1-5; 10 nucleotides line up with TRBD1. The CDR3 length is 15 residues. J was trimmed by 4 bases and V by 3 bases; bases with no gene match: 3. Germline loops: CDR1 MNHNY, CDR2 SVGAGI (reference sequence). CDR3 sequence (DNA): TGTGCCAGCAGTTATGCGGACAGGGGGAATCAGCCCCAGCATTTT. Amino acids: CASSYADRGNQPQHF.

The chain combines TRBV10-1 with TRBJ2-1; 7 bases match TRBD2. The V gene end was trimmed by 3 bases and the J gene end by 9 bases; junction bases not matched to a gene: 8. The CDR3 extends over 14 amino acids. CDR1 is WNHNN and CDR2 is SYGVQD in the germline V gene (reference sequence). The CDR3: CASSDGGGPREQFF. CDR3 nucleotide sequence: TGCGCCAGCAGTGACGGGGGAGGGCCCCGTGAGCAGTTCTTC.

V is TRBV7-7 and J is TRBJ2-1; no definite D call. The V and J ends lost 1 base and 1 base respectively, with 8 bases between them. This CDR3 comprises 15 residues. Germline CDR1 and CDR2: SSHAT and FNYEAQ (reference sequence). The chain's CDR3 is CASSLVSASYNEQFF. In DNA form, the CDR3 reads TGTGCCAGCAGCTTAGTCTCAGCGTCCTACAATGAGCAGTTCTTC.

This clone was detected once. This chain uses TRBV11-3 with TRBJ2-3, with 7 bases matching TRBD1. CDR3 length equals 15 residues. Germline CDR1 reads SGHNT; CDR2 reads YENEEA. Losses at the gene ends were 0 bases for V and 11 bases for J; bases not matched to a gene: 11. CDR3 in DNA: TGTGCCAGCAGCTTAGATTCGACAGGGTTCCAAAAGCAGTATTTT. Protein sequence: CASSLDSTGFQKQYF.

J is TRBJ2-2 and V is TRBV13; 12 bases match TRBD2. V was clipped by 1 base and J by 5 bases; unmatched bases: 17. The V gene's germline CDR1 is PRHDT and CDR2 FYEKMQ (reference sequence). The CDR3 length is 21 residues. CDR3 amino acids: CASSLVHLDGLAGFGTGELFF. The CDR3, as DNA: TGTGCCAGCAGCTTAGTACATCTCGACGGACTAGCGGGATTTGGGACCGGGGAGCTGTTTTTT.

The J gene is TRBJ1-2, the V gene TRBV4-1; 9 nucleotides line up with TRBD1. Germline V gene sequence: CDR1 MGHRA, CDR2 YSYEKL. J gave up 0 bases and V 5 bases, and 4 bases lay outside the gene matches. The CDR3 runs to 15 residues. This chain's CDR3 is CASSVRDRANYGYTF. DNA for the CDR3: TGCGCCAGCAGCGTCCGGGACAGGGCTAACTATGGCTACACCTTC.

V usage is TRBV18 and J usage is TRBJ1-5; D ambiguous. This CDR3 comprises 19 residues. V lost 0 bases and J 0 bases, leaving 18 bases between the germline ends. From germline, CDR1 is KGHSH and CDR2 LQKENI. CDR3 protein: CASSPPWGDPRNSNQPQHF. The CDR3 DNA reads TGTGCCAGCTCACCACCTTGGGGTGATCCCCGCAATAGCAATCAGCCCCAGCATTTT.

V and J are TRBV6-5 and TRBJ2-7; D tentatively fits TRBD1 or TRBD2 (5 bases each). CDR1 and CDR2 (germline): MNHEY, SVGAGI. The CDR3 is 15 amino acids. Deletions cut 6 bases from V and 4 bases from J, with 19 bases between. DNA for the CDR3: TGTGCCAGCAGCCCCTCTGGGACCGCCGGGTACGAGCAGTACTTC. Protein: CASSPSGTAGYEQYF.

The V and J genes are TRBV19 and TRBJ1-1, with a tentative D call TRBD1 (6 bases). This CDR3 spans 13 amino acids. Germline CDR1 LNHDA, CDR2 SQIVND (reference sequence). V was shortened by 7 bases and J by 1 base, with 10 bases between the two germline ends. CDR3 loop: CASNGGQNTEAFF. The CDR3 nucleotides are TGTGCCAGTAATGGGGGCCAGAACACTGAAGCTTTCTTT.

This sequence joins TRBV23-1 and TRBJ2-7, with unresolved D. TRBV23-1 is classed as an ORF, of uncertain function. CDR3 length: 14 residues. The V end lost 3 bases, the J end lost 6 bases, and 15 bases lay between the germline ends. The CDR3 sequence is CASSHRALRSEQYV. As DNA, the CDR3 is TGCGCCAGCAGTCACCGCGCCCTCCGAAGCGAGCAGTACGTC.

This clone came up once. As DNA, the CDR3 is TGTGCCAGCACCGTAGCGGGGGGGCGTTACAATGAGCAGTTCTTC. Amino acid sequence: CASTVAGGRYNEQFF. The rearrangement uses TRBV28 and TRBJ2-1; the match to TRBD2 covers 11 bases. Germline CDR1 is MDHEN and CDR2 is SYDVKM. With 7 bases clipped from V and 4 bases from J, the junction kept 6 bases outside the gene matches. CDR3 length equals 15 residues.

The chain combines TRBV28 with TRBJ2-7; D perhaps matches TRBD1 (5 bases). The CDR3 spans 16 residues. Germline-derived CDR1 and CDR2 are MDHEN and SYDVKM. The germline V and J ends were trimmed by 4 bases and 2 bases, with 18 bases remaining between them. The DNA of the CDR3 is TGTGCCAGCAGTTCCCAATCGCGGACACCACCCTACGAGCAGTACTTC. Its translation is CASSSQSRTPPYEQYF.

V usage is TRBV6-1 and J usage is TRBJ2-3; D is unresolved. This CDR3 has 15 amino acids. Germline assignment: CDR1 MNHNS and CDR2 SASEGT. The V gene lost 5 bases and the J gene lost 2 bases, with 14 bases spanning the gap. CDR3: CASSSLGGYTDTQYF. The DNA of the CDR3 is TGTGCCAGCAGTTCCCTGGGCGGTTACACAGATACGCAGTATTTT.

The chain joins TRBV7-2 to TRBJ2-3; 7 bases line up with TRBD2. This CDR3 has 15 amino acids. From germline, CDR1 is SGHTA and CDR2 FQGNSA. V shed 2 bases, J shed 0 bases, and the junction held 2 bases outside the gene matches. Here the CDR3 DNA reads TGTGCCAGCAGCTTAAGAGCGGGAAGCACAGATACGCAGTATTTT. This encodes CASSLRAGSTDTQYF.